These 22 T cell receptor beta chains were sequenced from one sample in a study of blood T cell repertoires in COVID-19. TCRdb keeps only in-frame clones here, not all; method: immunoSEQ multiplex PCR. The sample lists 200,000 to 300,000 clones, approximately 88% occurring once. The specimen sequenced was peripheral blood. The origin of the receptors is a human donor in a cohort sampled during active COVID-19.

The chain has TRBV3-1 (or the pseudogene TRBV3-2) and TRBJ2-7; the D gene is possibly TRBD1 (6 bases). CDR1 is LGHDT and CDR2 is YNNKEL in the germline V gene (reference sequence). This CDR3 is 13 amino acids long. V was shortened by 6 bases and J by 2 bases, with 11 bases between the two germline ends. For the CDR3, the DNA is TGTGCCAGCAGTCGCCAGGGGCCCTACGAGCAGTACTTC. Protein: CASSRQGPYEQYF.

This chain joins TRBV28 and TRBJ1-2; D gene unclear. The germline CDR1 and CDR2 sequences are MDHEN and SYDVKM. Deletions cut 2 bases from V and 5 bases from J, with 6 bases between. CDR3 length equals 12 residues. CDR3 DNA sequence: TGTGCCAGCAGTTTAGGGCCGTATGGCTACACCTTC. This codes for CASSLGPYGYTF.

The CDR3 reads CASSSLTGYEQYF. CDR3 DNA sequence: TGTGCCAGCAGCTCCCTTACCGGGTACGAGCAGTACTTC. This chain uses TRBV11-1 with TRBJ2-7; D call uncertain. Trimming took 4 bases from V and 4 from J, leaving 11 bases between them. Germline lookup yields CDR1 SGHAT and CDR2 FQDESV (reference sequence). The CDR3 is 13 amino acids. Supplemented by reference TRBV11-1 and TRBJ2-7, the full variable domain reads EAEVAQSPRYKITEKSQAVAFWCDPISGHATLYWYRQILGQGPELLVQFQDESVVDDSQLPKDRFSAERLKGVDSTLKIQPAELGDSAMYLCASSSLTGYEQYFGPGTRLTVT.

About this clone: Other DNA sequences of this sample code for an identical CDR3. The chain uses TRBV9 and TRBJ1-1, with unresolved D. Trimming left V 2 bases short and J 3 bases short, with 8 bases between. CDR1 is SGDLS and CDR2 is YYNGEE in the germline V gene. The CDR3 runs to 13 residues. The CDR3 DNA is TGTGCCAGCAGCGTCGAGGGCTACACTGAAGCTTTCTTT. Its translation: CASSVEGYTEAFF.

This rearrangement joins TRBV19 to TRBJ1-1, with D tentatively TRBD1 (5 bases). Germline V lookup: CDR1 LNHDA, CDR2 SQIVND (reference sequence). CDR3 length: 13 residues. Trimming removed 6 bases at V and 11 bases at J, with 19 bases between. The CDR3 nucleotides read TGTGCCAGTAGCCTCGGGGGGGTAGCAAGGGCTTTCTTT. Translation gives CASSLGGVARAFF.

This clone appeared a single time. The chain joins TRBV5-1 to TRBJ1-3, with TRBD1 identical over 9 bases. The CDR3 is 17 residues long. V lost 1 base to trimming and J lost 0 bases; unmatched junction nucleotides: 5. Germline V gene lookup returns CDR1 SGHRS and CDR2 YFSETQ. The CDR3 DNA reads as TGCGCCAGCAGCTTGACACCACAGGGGGCCTCTGGAAACACCATATATTTT. It encodes CASSLTPQGASGNTIYF.

V usage is TRBV6-5 and J usage is TRBJ2-1; TRBD2 matches 9 bases. With 0 bases clipped from V and 8 bases from J, the junction kept 5 bases outside the gene matches. CDR1 is MNHEY, CDR2 SVGAGI, per germline. This CDR3 comprises 15 residues. DNA for the CDR3: TGTGCCAGCAGTTACTCATCGCGGGGGGGCTATGAGCAGTTCTTC. Its protein product is CASSYSSRGGYEQFF.

The V gene is TRBV7-8, the J gene TRBJ1-1; D possibly corresponds to TRBD1 (5 bases). The length of the CDR3 is 16 residues. Germline loops: CDR1 SGHVS, CDR2 FQNEAQ. The V end was cut by 6 bases, the J end by 1 base, with 18 bases between. Here the CDR3 reads CASRALTGHTNTEAFF. The CDR3, as DNA: TGTGCCAGCAGAGCGCTCACTGGACATACGAACACTGAAGCTTTCTTT.

This clone was counted between two and nine times. The DNA of the CDR3 is TGTGCCAGCAGCCAACAGGGTGGCTACACCTTC. It is translated as CASSQQGGYTF. V gene TRBV7-9 combines with J gene TRBJ1-2, with D possibly TRBD1 on 6 matching bases. Trimming removed 5 bases at V and 7 bases at J, with 8 bases between. The CDR3 covers 11 residues. Germline assignment: CDR1 SEHNR and CDR2 FQNEAQ (reference sequence).

The chain recombines TRBV10-3 with TRBJ2-1; maybe TRBD1 (6 bases). CDR1 and CDR2 from the germline V gene are ENHRY and SYGVKD. The V end was cut by 7 bases, the J end by 0 bases, with 10 bases between. This CDR3 spans 14 amino acids. CDR3 residues: CAIMMDSSYNEQFF. For the CDR3, the DNA is TGTGCCATCATGATGGACAGCTCCTACAATGAGCAGTTCTTC.

The J gene is TRBJ2-6, the V gene TRBV10-3; D possibly corresponds to TRBD2 (5 bases). V was shortened by 0 bases and J by 0 bases, with 9 bases between the two germline ends. Germline V gene lookup returns CDR1 ENHRY and CDR2 SYGVKD. There are 17 residues in the CDR3. Here the CDR3 DNA reads TGTGCCATCAGTGAGTCAGTAGCGACCTCTGGGGCCAACGTCCTGACTTTC. It encodes CAISESVATSGANVLTF.

The chain joins TRBV4-1 to TRBJ2-7; 10 bases fit TRBD1. Germline CDR1 MGHRA, CDR2 YSYEKL. V lost 3 bases, J lost 2 bases, and 4 bases stayed unmatched. CDR3 length: 15 amino acids. For the CDR3, the DNA is TGCGCCAGCAGCCACCCGGGACAGGGGACCTACGAGCAGTACTTC. Its protein is CASSHPGQGTYEQYF.

This chain uses TRBV7-8 with TRBJ2-7; TRBD2 might be the D (5 bases). CDR3 length: 13 amino acids. CDR1 is SGHVS and CDR2 is FQNEAQ in the germline V gene. With 5 bases removed from V and 5 bases from J, the gap between germline ends came to 13 bases. The CDR3 bases are TGTGCCAGCAGCCTGGGAGTACAGAACGAGCAGTACTTC. Residues: CASSLGVQNEQYF. Looking up the rest from reference TRBV7-8 and TRBJ2-7 gives the full variable domain: GAGVSQSPRYKVAKRGQDVALRCDPISGHVSLFWYQQALGQGPEFLTYFQNEAQLDKSGLPSDRFFAERPEGSVSTLKIQRTQQEDSAVYLCASSLGVQNEQYFGPGTRLTVT.

The chain carries TRBV5-4 and TRBJ2-5, with a possible D match to TRBD2 (6 bases). The CDR3 is made up of 15 amino acids. Germline V gene sequence: CDR1 SGHNT, CDR2 YYREEE (reference sequence). Trimming stripped 4 bases from V and 5 bases from J, with 18 bases between. The CDR3: CASSPGVEVRETQYF. In DNA form, the CDR3 reads TGTGCCAGCAGCCCGGGGGTGGAGGTGAGGGAGACCCAGTACTTC.

As DNA, the CDR3 is TGTGCCAGCAGCTTAGCGGTGAGTGCAAGCTCCTACGAGCAGTACTTC. The encoded protein is CASSLAVSASSYEQYF. The chain employs TRBV7-9 and TRBJ2-7, with D unresolved. Trimming left V 0 bases short and J 0 bases short, with 12 bases between. From germline, CDR1 is SEHNR and CDR2 FQNEAQ (reference sequence). CDR3 length equals 16 residues.

This clone appeared once. This rearrangement joins TRBV9 to TRBJ2-3; perhaps TRBD2 as D (5 bases). CDR3 length: 16 residues. From germline, CDR1 is SGDLS and CDR2 YYNGEE. The V end lost 3 bases, the J end lost 1 base, and 15 bases lay between the germline ends. The CDR3 nucleotides are TGTGCCAGCAGCGCCGGCGGAGGCGGCCGCACAGATACGCAGTATTTT. It codes for CASSAGGGGRTDTQYF.

V usage is TRBV12-3 or TRBV12-4 and J usage is TRBJ1-1; TRBD1 might be the D (6 bases). V was pared by 10 bases and J by 6 bases, with 18 bases between. This CDR3 is 13 amino acids long. CDR3 sequence: CATTGGLYAEAFF. CDR3 bases: TGTGCCACCACGGGGGGCCTTTACGCTGAAGCTTTCTTT.

The V and J genes are TRBV24-1 and TRBJ1-6; TRBD1 aligns across 7 bases. Losses at the gene ends were 1 base for V and 4 bases for J; bases not matched to a gene: 3. The CDR3 spans 16 residues. Germline-derived CDR1 and CDR2 are KGHDR and SFDVKD. In nucleotides, the CDR3 is TGTGCCACCAGTGATTTTACGGGACAGTATAATTCACCCCTCCACTTT. It specifies CATSDFTGQYNSPLHF.

This clone has only one observation. This chain uses TRBV6-5 with TRBJ1-2; 7 bases match TRBD1. The J segment lost 0 bases and the V segment lost 2 bases, leaving 6 bases of the junction unmatched. The CDR3 sequence is 16 residues long. Per the germline V gene, CDR1 is MNHEY and CDR2 is SVGAGI. This CDR3 is CASSYLTGWANYGYTF. DNA for the CDR3: TGTGCCAGCAGTTACCTGACAGGGTGGGCTAACTATGGCTACACCTTC.

This chain joins TRBV19 and TRBJ2-1; maybe TRBD1 (6 bases). Deletions cut 6 bases from V and 1 base from J, with 13 bases between. CDR1 LNHDA and CDR2 SQIVND come from the germline V gene (reference sequence). This CDR3 has 15 amino acids. This CDR3 is CASSPHRDSYNEQFF. In DNA form, the CDR3 reads TGTGCCAGTAGCCCTCACAGGGATTCCTACAATGAGCAGTTCTTC.

The chain links TRBV5-4 to TRBJ2-3; 10 bases agree with TRBD2. The germline V gene encodes CDR1 SGHNT and CDR2 YYREEE (reference sequence). V lost 4 bases to trimming and J lost 1 base; unmatched junction nucleotides: 12. The CDR3 is 18 amino acids. The CDR3 is CASSGLERGGPGTDTQYF. The CDR3 DNA reads as TGTGCCAGCAGCGGCTTAGAGCGGGGGGGCCCTGGCACAGATACGCAGTATTTT.

This rearrangement joins TRBV9 to TRBJ1-3, with 8 bases fitting TRBD1. Germline-derived CDR1 and CDR2 are SGDLS and YYNGEE. The CDR3 covers 14 residues. The V segment lost 4 bases and the J segment 6 bases; nucleotides outside the gene matches: 6. For the CDR3, the DNA is TGTGCCAGCAGCCTCGGACAGGGAGCAAACACCATATATTTT. Protein product: CASSLGQGANTIYF.